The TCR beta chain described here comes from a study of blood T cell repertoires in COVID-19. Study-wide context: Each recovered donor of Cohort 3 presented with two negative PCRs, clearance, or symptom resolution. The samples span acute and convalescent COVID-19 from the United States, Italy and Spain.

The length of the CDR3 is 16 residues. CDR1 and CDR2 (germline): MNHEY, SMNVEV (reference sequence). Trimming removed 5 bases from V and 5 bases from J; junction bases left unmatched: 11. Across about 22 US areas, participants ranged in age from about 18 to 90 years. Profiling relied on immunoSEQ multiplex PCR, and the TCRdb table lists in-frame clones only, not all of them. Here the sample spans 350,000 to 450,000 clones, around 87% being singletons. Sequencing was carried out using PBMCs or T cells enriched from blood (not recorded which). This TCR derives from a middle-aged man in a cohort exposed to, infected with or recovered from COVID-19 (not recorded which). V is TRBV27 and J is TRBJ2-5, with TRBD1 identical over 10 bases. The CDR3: CASSHDRGLVGETQYF. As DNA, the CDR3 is TGTGCCAGCAGTCACGACAGGGGGCTCGTTGGGGAGACCCAGTACTTC.